This T cell receptor beta chain was found in a study of blood T cell repertoires in COVID-19. Whole-study context: Sources were T cells, B-cell-depleted T cells, or PBMCs; the material itself was cDNA or gDNA.

Generated by immunoSEQ multiplex PCR, the TCRdb table keeps only in-frame clones and is missing some. The sample contains hundreds of thousands of clones, roughly 90% of which appear only once. CDR1 and CDR2 from the germline V gene are MNHEY and SVGEGT. The CDR3 runs 17 residues. Trimming stripped 2 bases from V and 5 bases from J, with 21 bases between. Which cohort a participant joined came from the clinical history participants gave. The V gene is TRBV6-2 or TRBV6-3, the J gene TRBJ1-2, with D possibly being TRBD1 (6 bases). The TCR comes from a man aged 55 to 70 who had recovered from COVID-19. The sequenced sample consisted of PBMCs or T cells enriched from blood (not recorded which). CDR3 in DNA: TGTGCCAGCAGTTACGATCTCGAAACAGGGTGGATGTATGGCTACACCTTC. This encodes CASSYDLETGWMYGYTF.